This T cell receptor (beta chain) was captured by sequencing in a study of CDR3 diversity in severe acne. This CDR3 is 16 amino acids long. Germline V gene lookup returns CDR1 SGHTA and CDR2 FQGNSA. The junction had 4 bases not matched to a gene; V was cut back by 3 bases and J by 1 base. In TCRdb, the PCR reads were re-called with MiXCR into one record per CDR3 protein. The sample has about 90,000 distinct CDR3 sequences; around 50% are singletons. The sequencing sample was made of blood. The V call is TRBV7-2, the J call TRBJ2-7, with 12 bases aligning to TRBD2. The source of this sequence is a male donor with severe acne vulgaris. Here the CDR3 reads CASSLTSGRTSYEQYF. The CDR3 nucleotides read TGTGCCAGCAGCTTGACTAGCGGGAGAACTTCCTACGAGCAGTACTTC. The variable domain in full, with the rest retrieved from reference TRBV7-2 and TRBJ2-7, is GAGVSQSPSNKVTEKGKDVELRCDPISGHTALYWYRQSLGQGLEFLIYFQGNSAPDKSGLPSDRFSAERTGGSVSTLTIQRTQQEDSAVYLCASSLTSGRTSYEQYFGPGTRLTVT.